These 6 T cell receptor beta chains were sequenced from one sample in a study of shared clonotypes between healthy human individuals (dated by TCRdb to 2019 to 2021). The receptor library was made with the immunoSEQ multiplex PCR assay. This is the immuneACCESS table as TCRdb keeps it, with only in-frame sequences that have V and J called. A part of the clones is gone; compared with another copy, unresolved V genes explain less than half, and the rest is unexplained. In all, the sample holds under 2,500,000 clones, and nearly 97% of those were seen once. Roughly 0.13% of the sample is held by the ten biggest clonotypes. The sequenced sample was naive CD4+ T cells sorted from blood. Taken with the paper, the label for cell subset or site translates to: CD45RA+ positively selected. The receptors shown here come from a man aged 18 to 30 in good health.

As to this clone: The same CDR3 also results from other DNA sequences found in this sample. The chain couples TRBV29-1 to TRBJ2-1, with D perhaps matching TRBD1 or TRBD2 (5 bases each). V lost 3 bases, J lost 7 bases, and 10 bases lay in between. Germline V CDR1 and CDR2: SQVTM, ANQGSEA. The CDR3 is 12 amino acids. The CDR3 region has the DNA TGCAGCGTTGATAGGGGACGTAATGAGCAGTTCTTC. It is translated as CSVDRGRNEQFF.

This chain connects TRBV11-2 to TRBJ2-1, with TRBD1 identical over 10 bases. Germline trimming cut 5 bases from V and 5 bases from J; bases unmatched to any gene: 6. Germline CDR1 SGHAT, CDR2 FQNNGV. This CDR3 contains 15 residues. This CDR3 reads CASSPPGQGHNEQFF. The DNA for the CDR3 is TGTGCCAGCAGCCCGCCGGGACAGGGGCACAATGAGCAGTTCTTC.

V is TRBV19 and J is TRBJ1-5, with unresolved D. V was shortened by 2 bases and J by 1 base, with 6 bases between the two germline ends. Per the germline V gene, CDR1 is LNHDA and CDR2 is SQIVND (reference sequence). The CDR3 spans 14 residues. The CDR3 DNA is TGTGCCAGTAGTATAAGCGTAAGCAATCAGCCCCAGCATTTT. It encodes CASSISVSNQPQHF.

The chain joins TRBV5-1 to TRBJ2-7; the D is unclear. Germline V lookup: CDR1 SGHRS, CDR2 YFSETQ. The V end was cut by 1 base, the J end by 0 bases, with 8 bases between. This CDR3 has 14 amino acids. The CDR3 DNA sequence: TGCGCCAGCAGCTTGTCCTACAGCTCCTACGAGCAGTACTTC. Residues: CASSLSYSSYEQYF.

This clone was seen only once. V and J are TRBV9 and TRBJ2-1, with a possible D match to TRBD1 (5 bases). V dropped 4 bases and J dropped 0 bases, with 8 bases sitting between them. CDR3 length equals 14 residues. Germline CDR1 and CDR2: SGDLS and YYNGEE. The CDR3 DNA follows: TGTGCCAGCAGCTCCGACAGCTCCTACAATGAGCAGTTCTTC. This codes for CASSSDSSYNEQFF.

The chain combines TRBV19 with TRBJ1-5; no clear D gene. CDR1 is LNHDA, CDR2 SQIVND, per germline (reference sequence). The CDR3 is 12 amino acids. V lost 5 bases to trimming and J lost 7 bases, with 9 bases between them. The CDR3 DNA is TGTGCCAGTAGTCCAGCGTTACAGCCCCAGCATTTT. This codes for CASSPALQPQHF.